This T cell receptor (beta chain) was recovered during a study of Ad26.COV2.S vaccination and SARS-CoV-2 variants. On the study more broadly: Each vaccinee took Ad26.COV2.S intramuscularly, once or twice 56 days apart.

Study conclusions and caveats: Greater spike-specific TCR breadth was seen in vaccine recipients than in placebo recipients.

Regarding treatment: 15 to 20 received Ad26.COV2.S at low or high dose, single or two shots; five or six received placebo; per-sample allocation not given. Samples analyzed were those drawn on day 63 after the first vaccine or placebo injection. Only in-frame clones appear in the TCRdb table, and some are missing; sequencing was by immunoSEQ multiplex PCR. The table includes 350,000 to 500,000 clones, 85% to 90% detected once. Germline V gene lookup returns CDR1 SGHTA and CDR2 FQGNSA. CDR3 length equals 15 residues. V gave up 2 bases and J gave up 3 bases, with 10 bases separating them. With regard to this clone: Its antigen remains unknown.

The receptor's source is a person between 18 and 59 years old who received the Ad26.COV2.S COVID-19 vaccine or a placebo. The sequenced sample was peripheral blood, obtained in a trial of Ad26.COV2.S vaccine versus placebo. The chain recombines TRBV7-2 with TRBJ1-4; D is perhaps TRBD1 (5 bases). This CDR3 reads CASSLSLTANEKLFF. CDR3 nucleotide sequence: TGTGCCAGCAGCTTATCGTTGACAGCTAATGAAAAACTGTTTTTT.